This TCR beta chain derives from a study of T cell responses to AZD1222 COVID-19 vaccine. General study results and limits: Increases in Spike-specific TCR breadth and depth were seen after two AZD1222 doses.

Looked up from germline, CDR1 is SGHNT and CDR2 is YYREEE (reference sequence). The CDR3 is 14 residues long. V was pared by 2 bases and J by 8 bases, with 4 bases of the junction left unmatched. Concerning this clone: Its target is not known.

Data came from immunoSEQ multiplex PCR; TCRdb stores just in-frame clones and leaves some out. The sample lists roughly 130,000 clones, 80% to 90% occurring once. Sequenced here: peripheral blood, sampled on day 0 of AZD1222 vaccination. The chain uses TRBV5-4 and TRBJ1-6; 7 positions match TRBD1. This TCR was sampled from an adult in good health. Here the CDR3 reads CASSFSGQYSPLHF. For the CDR3, the DNA is TGTGCCAGCAGCTTCTCGGGACAGTATTCACCCCTCCACTTT.